Listed here is a single TCR beta chain. As yet, its antigen is unknown. There are 16 residues in the CDR3. In germline, CDR1 is SGHKS, CDR2 YYEKEE (reference sequence). Trimming pared 4 bases from V and 2 bases from J, leaving 13 bases between. Only in-frame clones appear in the TCRdb table, and some are missing; sequencing was by immunoSEQ multiplex PCR. The sample has over 85,000 clones, approximately 91% seen once; the top ten hold 16%. The source of the sample is a study of T cell responses to AZD1222 COVID-19 vaccine. Study conclusions and caveats: Sampling that yielded the repertoires occurred only after the peak T cell response. Elevations in Spike-specific TCR breadth and depth followed administration of two AZD1222 doses.

This TCR came from an adult who received the AZD1222 COVID-19 vaccine. The input for sequencing was peripheral blood, taken 28 days after the second AZD1222 dose. The chain couples TRBV5-5 to TRBJ2-6; D is ambiguous. In DNA form, the CDR3 reads TGTGCCAGCAGCACCGGTCCGGGTACTGGGGCCAACGTCCTGACTTTC. This translates into CASSTGPGTGANVLTF. Looking up the rest from reference TRBV5-5 and TRBJ2-6 gives the full variable domain: DAGVTQSPTHLIKTRGQQVTLRCSPISGHKSVSWYQQVLGQGPQFIFQYYEKEERGRGNFPDRFSARQFPNYSSELNVNALLLGDSALYLCASSTGPGTGANVLTFGAGSRLTVL.